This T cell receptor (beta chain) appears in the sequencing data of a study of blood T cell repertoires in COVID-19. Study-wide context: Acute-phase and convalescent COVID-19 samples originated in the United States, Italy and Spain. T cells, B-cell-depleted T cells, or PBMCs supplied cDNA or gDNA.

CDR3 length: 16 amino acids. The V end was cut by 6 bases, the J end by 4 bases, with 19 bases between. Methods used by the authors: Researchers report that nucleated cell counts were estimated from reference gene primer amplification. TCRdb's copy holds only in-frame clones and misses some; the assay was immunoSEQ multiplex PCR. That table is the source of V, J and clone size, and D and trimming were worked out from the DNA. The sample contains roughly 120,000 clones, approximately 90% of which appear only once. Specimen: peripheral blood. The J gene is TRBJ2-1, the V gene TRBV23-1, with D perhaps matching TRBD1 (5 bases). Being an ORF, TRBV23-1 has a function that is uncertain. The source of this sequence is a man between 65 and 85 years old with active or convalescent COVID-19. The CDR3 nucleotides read TGCGCCAGCAGACCCTCTTTATGGGGCGAGTACAATGAGCAGTTCTTC. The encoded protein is CASRPSLWGEYNEQFF.